This T cell receptor (beta chain) was found in a study of shared clonotypes between healthy human individuals. Comments on this clone: Its antigen remains unidentified.

At a deep level, the assay was run. Some clones are missing from TCRdb's copy, which holds only in-frame ones; the method was immunoSEQ multiplex PCR. The sample has 550,000 to 800,000 clones; 90% are singletons. Germline CDR1 reads SGHNT; CDR2 reads YENEEA. This CDR3 is 17 amino acids long. Trimming shortened V by 5 bases and J by 1 base, and 19 bases separated the two germline ends. Regarding the study as a whole: Among non-shared clonotypes, generation probabilities were lower than among those shared by all four donors.

The J gene is TRBJ2-3, the V gene TRBV11-3, with a tentative D call TRBD2 (5 bases). What was sequenced was memory CD8+ T cells from PBMCs. Subset in this sample: CD45RO+ cells pooled with CCR7-negative TemRA cells. The receptor's source is a man aged 18 to 29 in good health. Some clones in this sample may be carry-over from other donors' samples. CDR3 region: CASSRGLIEGGTDTQYF. In DNA, the CDR3 is TGTGCCAGCAGCCGAGGACTGATCGAGGGTGGCACAGATACGCAGTATTTT. Full variable domain (remainder filled in from reference TRBV11-3 and TRBJ2-3): EAGVVQSPRYKIIEKKQPVAFWCNPISGHNTLYWYLQNLGQGPELLIRYENEEAVDDSQLPKDRFSAERLKGVDSTLKIQPAELGDSAVYLCASSRGLIEGGTDTQYFGPGTRLTVL.